This TCR beta chain derives from a study of beta chain features in type 1 diabetes. The entirety of the isolated RNA underwent reverse transcription, so expressed TCRB transcripts were sequenced. Data came from immunoSEQ multiplex PCR; TCRdb stores just in-frame clones and leaves some out. The sample records 350,000 to 450,000 clones, about 15% being singletons. Sort purity for all populations was recorded as exceeding 98%. This clone has only a few counts. V was clipped by 3 bases and J by 0 bases, with 10 bases between them. The CDR3 sequence is 15 residues long. Germline V gene sequence: CDR1 SGHVS, CDR2 FNYEAQ.

The receptor's source is a man aged 25 to 45 in good health. The sequenced sample was naive CD4+ T cells from blood. This chain links TRBV7-6 with TRBJ2-3; D perhaps matches TRBD2 (6 bases). The CDR3 region has the DNA TGTGCCAGCAGCTTGACTAGAACTAGCACAGATACGCAGTATTTT. Its translation: CASSLTRTSTDTQYF.